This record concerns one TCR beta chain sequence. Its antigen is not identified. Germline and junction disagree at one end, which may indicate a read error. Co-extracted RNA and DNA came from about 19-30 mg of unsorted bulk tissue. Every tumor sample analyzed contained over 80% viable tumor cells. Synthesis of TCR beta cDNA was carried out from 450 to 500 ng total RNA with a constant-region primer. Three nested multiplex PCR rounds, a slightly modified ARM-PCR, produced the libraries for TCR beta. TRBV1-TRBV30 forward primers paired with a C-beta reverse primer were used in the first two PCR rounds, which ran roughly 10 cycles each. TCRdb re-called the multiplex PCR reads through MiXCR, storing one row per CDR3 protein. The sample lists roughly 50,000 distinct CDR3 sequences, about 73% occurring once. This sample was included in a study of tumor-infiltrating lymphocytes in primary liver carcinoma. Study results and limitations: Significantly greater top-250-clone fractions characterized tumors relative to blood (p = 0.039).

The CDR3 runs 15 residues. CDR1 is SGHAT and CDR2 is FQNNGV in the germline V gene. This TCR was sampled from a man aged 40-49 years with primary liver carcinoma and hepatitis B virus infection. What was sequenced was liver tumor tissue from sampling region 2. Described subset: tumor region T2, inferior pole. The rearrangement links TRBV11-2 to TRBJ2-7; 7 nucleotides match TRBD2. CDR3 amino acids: CAGNLVGGSSYEQYF. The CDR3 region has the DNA TGTGCCGGCAACTTAGTGGGGGGGAGCTCCTACGAACAGTACTTC.